This TCR beta chain comes out of a study of blood T cell repertoires in COVID-19. The wider study: The cDNA or gDNA used as material had been derived from T cells, B-cell-depleted T cells, or PBMCs.

The method was immunoSEQ multiplex PCR; TCRdb's version includes in-frame clones alone and lacks a portion of them. The sample has a few hundred thousand clones, roughly 85% seen once. The V gene's germline CDR1 is SGHNT and CDR2 YYREEE (reference sequence). The CDR3 has 14 residues. V lost 10 bases, J lost 3 bases, and 18 bases lay in between. The TCR was taken from a man aged 60 to 69 who had recovered from COVID-19. Material: peripheral blood. The V gene is TRBV5-4, the J gene TRBJ2-3, with D possibly matching TRBD2 (5 bases). The CDR3 sequence: CASSKDSFTDTQYF. As DNA, the CDR3 is TGTGCCTCCAGCAAGGACTCCTTTACAGATACGCAGTATTTT.